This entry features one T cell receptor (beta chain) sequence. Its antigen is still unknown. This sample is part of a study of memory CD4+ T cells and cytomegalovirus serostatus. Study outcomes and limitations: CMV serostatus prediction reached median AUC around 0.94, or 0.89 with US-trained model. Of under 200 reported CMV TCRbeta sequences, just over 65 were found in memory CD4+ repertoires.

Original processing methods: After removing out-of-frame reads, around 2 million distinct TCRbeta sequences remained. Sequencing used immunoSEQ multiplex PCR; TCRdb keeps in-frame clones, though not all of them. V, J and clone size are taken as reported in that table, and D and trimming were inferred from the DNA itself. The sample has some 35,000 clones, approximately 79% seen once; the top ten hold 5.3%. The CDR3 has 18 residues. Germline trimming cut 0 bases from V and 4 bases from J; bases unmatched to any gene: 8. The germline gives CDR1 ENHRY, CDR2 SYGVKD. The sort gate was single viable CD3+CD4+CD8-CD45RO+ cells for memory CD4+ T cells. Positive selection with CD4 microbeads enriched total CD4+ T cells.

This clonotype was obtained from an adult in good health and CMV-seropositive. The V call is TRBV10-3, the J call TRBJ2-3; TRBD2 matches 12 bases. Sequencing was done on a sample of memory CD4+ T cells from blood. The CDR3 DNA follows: TGTGCCATCAGTGAGTCGGCTAGCGGGAGGGTTAGTCCAGATACGCAGTATTTT. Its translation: CAISESASGRVSPDTQYF.